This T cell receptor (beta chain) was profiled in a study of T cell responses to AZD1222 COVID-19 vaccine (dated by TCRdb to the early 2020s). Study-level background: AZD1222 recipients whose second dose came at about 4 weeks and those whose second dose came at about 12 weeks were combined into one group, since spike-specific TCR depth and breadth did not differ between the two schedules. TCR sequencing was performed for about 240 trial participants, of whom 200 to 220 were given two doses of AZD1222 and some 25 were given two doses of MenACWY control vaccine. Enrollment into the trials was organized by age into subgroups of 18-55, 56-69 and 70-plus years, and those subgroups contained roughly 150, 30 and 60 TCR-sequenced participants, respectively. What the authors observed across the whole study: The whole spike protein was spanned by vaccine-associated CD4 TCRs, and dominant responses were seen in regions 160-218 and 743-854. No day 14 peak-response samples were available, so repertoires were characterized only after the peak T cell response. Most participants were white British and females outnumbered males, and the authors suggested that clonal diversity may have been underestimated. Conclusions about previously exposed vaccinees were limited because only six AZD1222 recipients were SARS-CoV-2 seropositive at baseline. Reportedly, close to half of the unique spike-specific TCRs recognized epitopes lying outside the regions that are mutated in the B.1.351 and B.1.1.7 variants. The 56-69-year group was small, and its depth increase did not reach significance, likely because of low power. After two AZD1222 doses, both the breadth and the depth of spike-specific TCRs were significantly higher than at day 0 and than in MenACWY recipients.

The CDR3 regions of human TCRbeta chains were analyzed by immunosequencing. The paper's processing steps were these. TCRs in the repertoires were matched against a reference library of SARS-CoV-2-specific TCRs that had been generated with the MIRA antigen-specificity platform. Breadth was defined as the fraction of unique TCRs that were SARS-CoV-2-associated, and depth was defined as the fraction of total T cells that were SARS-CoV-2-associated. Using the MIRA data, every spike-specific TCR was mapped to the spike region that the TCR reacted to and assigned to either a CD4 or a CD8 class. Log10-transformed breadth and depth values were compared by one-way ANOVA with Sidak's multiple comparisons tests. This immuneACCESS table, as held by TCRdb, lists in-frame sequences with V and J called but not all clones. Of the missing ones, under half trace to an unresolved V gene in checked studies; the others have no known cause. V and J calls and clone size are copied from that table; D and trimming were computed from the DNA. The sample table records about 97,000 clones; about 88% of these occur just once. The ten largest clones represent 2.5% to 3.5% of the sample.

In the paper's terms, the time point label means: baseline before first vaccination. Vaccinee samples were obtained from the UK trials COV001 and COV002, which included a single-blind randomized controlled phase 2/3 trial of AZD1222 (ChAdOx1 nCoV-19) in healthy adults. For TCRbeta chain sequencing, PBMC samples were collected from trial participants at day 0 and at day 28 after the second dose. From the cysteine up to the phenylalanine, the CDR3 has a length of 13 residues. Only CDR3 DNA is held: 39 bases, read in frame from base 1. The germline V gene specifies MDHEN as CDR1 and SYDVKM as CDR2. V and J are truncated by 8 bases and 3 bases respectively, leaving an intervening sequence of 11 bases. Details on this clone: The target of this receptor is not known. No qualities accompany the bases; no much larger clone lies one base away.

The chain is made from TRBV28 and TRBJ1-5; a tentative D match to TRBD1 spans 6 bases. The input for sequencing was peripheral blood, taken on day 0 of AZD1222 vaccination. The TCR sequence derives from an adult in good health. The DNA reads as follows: TGTGCCAGCCTCGAGGGGGACAATCAGCCCCAGCATTTT. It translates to CASLEGDNQPQHF.